A single sample gave rise to the 5 T cell receptor beta chains below, sequenced in a study of PD-L1 blockade in urothelial cancer. Libraries were prepared by immunoSEQ multiplex PCR; TCRdb keeps only in-frame clonotypes and omits some of them. The top ten clones hold over 7.5% of a sample with tens of thousands of clones, about 81% of them seen once. The sequenced sample was PBMCs, obtained around atezolizumab (anti-PD-L1) treatment. The receptors come from a man between 65 and 80 years old with urothelial cancer.

The rearrangement joins TRBV11-2 to TRBJ2-1, with D tentatively TRBD1 (6 bases). CDR1 and CDR2 from the germline V gene are SGHAT and FQNNGV. Between the trimmed V and J ends, which lost 1 base and 4 bases, there was a span of 8 bases. The CDR3 is made up of 14 amino acids. The CDR3 protein is CASSLAGVYNEQFF. The CDR3 nucleotides are TGTGCCAGCAGCTTAGCAGGGGTGTACAATGAGCAGTTCTTC.

For the CDR3, the DNA is TGCGCCAGCCACACGGGGGGGGACGCCTACGAGCAGTACTTC. It is translated as CASHTGGDAYEQYF. V and J are TRBV5-1 and TRBJ2-7; 8 bases are shared with TRBD2. Unmatched junction bases numbered 8, after V lost 7 bases and J lost 2 bases. CDR1 and CDR2 from the germline V gene are SGHRS and YFSETQ. This CDR3 is built from 14 residues.

The chain combines TRBV4-3 with TRBJ2-1, with 10 positions matching TRBD2. The ends lost 3 bases at V and 3 bases at J; junction bases unmatched: 5. This CDR3 comprises 16 residues. Germline assignment: CDR1 LGHNA and CDR2 YSLEER. The CDR3 sequence: CASSHAASGSYNEQFF. The CDR3 nucleotides read TGCGCCAGCAGCCACGCCGCTAGCGGGAGCTACAATGAGCAGTTCTTC.

This sequence joins TRBV5-1 and TRBJ1-2; tentatively, D is TRBD1 (6 bases). The V gene lost 2 bases and the J gene lost 9 bases, with 17 bases spanning the gap. The CDR3 covers 14 residues. CDR1 is SGHRS and CDR2 is YFSETQ in the germline V gene. The CDR3 loop reads CASSLTGTDVRYTF. In DNA, the CDR3 is TGCGCCAGCAGCTTAACAGGGACCGACGTGCGCTACACCTTC.

The chain uses TRBV5-5 and TRBJ2-7, with 9 bases aligning to TRBD2. This CDR3 has 15 amino acids. Germline assignment: CDR1 SGHKS and CDR2 YYEKEE (reference sequence). Germline trimming cut 0 bases from V and 2 bases from J; bases unmatched to any gene: 3. For the CDR3, the DNA is TGTGCCAGCAGCTTGGGATTAGCGGGGGCCTACGAGCAGTACTTC. This codes for CASSLGLAGAYEQYF. The complete variable domain, with remaining parts taken from reference TRBV5-5 and TRBJ2-7, reads DAGVTQSPTHLIKTRGQQVTLRCSPISGHKSVSWYQQVLGQGPQFIFQYYEKEERGRGNFPDRFSARQFPNYSSELNVNALLLGDSALYLCASSLGLAGAYEQYFGPGTRLTVT.